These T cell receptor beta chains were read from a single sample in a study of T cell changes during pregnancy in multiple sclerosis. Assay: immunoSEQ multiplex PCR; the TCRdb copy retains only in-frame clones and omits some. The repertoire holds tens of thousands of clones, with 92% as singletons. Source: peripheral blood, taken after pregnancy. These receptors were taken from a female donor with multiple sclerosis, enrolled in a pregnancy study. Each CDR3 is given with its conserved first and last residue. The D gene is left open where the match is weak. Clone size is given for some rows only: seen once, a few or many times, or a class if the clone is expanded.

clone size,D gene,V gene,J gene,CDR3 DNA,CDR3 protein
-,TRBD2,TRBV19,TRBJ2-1,TGTGCCAGTAGCCCCTCCGGGACTAGCGGTTACAATGAGCAGTTCTTC,CASSPSGTSGYNEQFF
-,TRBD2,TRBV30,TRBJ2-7,TGTGCCTGGAGTGTTTCTAGCGGGATCCGGGAGCAGTACTTC,CAWSVSSGIREQYF
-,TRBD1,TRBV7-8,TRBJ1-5,TGTGCCAGCAGCAAGGACACAGGGGATCAGCCCCAGCATTTT,CASSKDTGDQPQHF
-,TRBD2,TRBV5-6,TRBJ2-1,TGTGCCAGCAGCTTGGGTAGCGGGAGCTCCTACAATGAGCAGTTCTTC,CASSLGSGSSYNEQFF
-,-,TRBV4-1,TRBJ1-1,TGCGCCAGCAGCCTCGGACAGTTCATGAACACTGAAGCTTTCTTT,CASSLGQFMNTEAFF
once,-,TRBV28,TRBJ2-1,TGTGCCAGCACCACCGGAGGGACTCCAAATGAGCAGTTCTTC,CASTTGGTPNEQFF
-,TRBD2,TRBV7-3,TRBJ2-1,TGTGCCAGCAGCTTAACTGGGACTAGCGGTTACAATGAGCAGTTCTTC,CASSLTGTSGYNEQFF
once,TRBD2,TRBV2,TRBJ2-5,TGTGCCAGCAGTGGAGGACTAGCGGAGACCCAGTACTTC,CASSGGLAETQYF
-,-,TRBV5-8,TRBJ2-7,TGTGCCAGCAGCTTGGGCCCAGGGCTACACGAGCAGTACTTC,CASSLGPGLHEQYF
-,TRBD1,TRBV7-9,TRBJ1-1,TGTGCCAGCAGCCGGACAGGGATTCAGAACACTGAAGCTTTCTTT,CASSRTGIQNTEAFF
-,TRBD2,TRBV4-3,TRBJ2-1,TGCGCCAGCAGCCAAAACCACGGCGGGAGTAAGTACAATGAGCAGTTCTTC,CASSQNHGGSKYNEQFF
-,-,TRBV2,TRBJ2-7,TGTGCCAGCAGTGGGAACAGGAACGAGCAGTACTTC,CASSGNRNEQYF
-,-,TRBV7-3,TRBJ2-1,TGTGCCAGCAGCTTAAGCACTAGCAATGAGCAGTTCTTC,CASSLSTSNEQFF
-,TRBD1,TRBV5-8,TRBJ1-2,TGTGCCAGCAGCGGAACAAGTATGACAGGGGGCGTACGCGGCTACACCTTC,CASSGTSMTGGVRGYTF
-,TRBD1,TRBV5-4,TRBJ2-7,TGTGCCAGCAGCACGGGACAGGAAATCTCCTACGAGCAGTACTTC,CASSTGQEISYEQYF
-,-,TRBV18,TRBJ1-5,TGTGCCAGCTCACCTTTAGATGAGTATCAGCCCCAGCATTTT,CASSPLDEYQPQHF
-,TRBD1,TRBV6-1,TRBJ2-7,TGTGCCCCCAGGCGACAGGGGGCCACCTACGAGCAGTACTTC,CAPRRQGATYEQYF
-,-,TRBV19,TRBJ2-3,TGTGCCAGTAGTAGCGGGGTGAACACAGATACGCAGTATTTT,CASSSGVNTDTQYF
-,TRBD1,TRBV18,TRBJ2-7,TGTGCCAGCTCACGGGGTGACAGGGATCCCTACGAGCAGTACTTC,CASSRGDRDPYEQYF
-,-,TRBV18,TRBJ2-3,TGTGCCAGCTCACCGTACACAGATACGCAGTATTTT,CASSPYTDTQYF
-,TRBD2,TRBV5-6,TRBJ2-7,TGTGCCAGCAGCTTCAGTTTGGGGACTAGCGCCTACGAGCAGTACTTC,CASSFSLGTSAYEQYF
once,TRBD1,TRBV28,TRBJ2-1,TGTGCCAGCAGTCTACCGGGACAGGGTAGTCAAGGGAAGGTCAATGAGCAGTTCTTC,CASSLPGQGSQGKVNEQFF
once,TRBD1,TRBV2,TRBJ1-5,TGTGCCAGCAGCGGGACAGTCCAGCGGGGGGGCAATCAGCCCCAGCATTTT,CASSGTVQRGGNQPQHF
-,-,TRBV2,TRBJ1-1,TGTGCCAGCAGTGAAGCGCTGACTATGAACACTGAAGCTTTCTTT,CASSEALTMNTEAFF
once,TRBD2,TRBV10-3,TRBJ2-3,TGTGCCATCAGTGAGTCGAATGGCGGGAGCCCAGATACGCAGTATTTT,CAISESNGGSPDTQYF
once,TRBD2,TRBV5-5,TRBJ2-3,TGTGCCAGCAGCTTCGGGAGGATGGCAGATACGCAGTATTTT,CASSFGRMADTQYF
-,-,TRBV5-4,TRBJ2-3,TGTGCCAGCAGCTTGGGCGGTGACACAGATACGCAGTATTTT,CASSLGGDTDTQYF
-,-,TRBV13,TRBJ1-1,TGTGCCAGCAGCCAAGAAGGGGGATGGAGCACTGAAGCTTTCTTT,CASSQEGGWSTEAFF
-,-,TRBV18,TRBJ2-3,TGTGCCAGCTCACCCTCGACAGATACGCAGTATTTT,CASSPSTDTQYF
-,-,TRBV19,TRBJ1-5,TGTGCCAGTAGTATGGATACCGTCCCGGGGCCCCAGCATTTT,CASSMDTVPGPQHF
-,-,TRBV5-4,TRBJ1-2,TGTGCCAGCAGCTCCCTGGGGGGGGGCGGGTCCACTGGCTACACCTTC,CASSSLGGGGSTGYTF
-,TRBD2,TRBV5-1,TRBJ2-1,TGCGCCAGCAGCCCACGGCGGACTAGCGGGGGTTGGGATGAGCAGTTCTTC,CASSPRRTSGGWDEQFF
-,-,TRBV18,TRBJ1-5,TGTGCCAGCTCACCAGGCCAGGCTAGCAATCAGCCCCAGCATTTT,CASSPGQASNQPQHF
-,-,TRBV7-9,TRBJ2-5,TGTGCCAGCAGCTTAGCGCCGAGCATTCAAGAGACCCAGTACTTC,CASSLAPSIQETQYF
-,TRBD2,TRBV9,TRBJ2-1,TGTGCCAGCAGCGTAGCGCGGGGCCAGGGCCCCGGGACTAGCCGTACGTATGAGCAGTTCTTC,CASSVARGQGPGTSRTYEQFF
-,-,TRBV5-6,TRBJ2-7,TGTGCCAGCAGCTTGGGACTGGAATCCTACGAGCAGTACTTC,CASSLGLESYEQYF
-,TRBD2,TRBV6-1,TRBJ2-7,TGTGCCAGCAGGCTAGCGGGAGACTACGAGCAGTACTTC,CASRLAGDYEQYF
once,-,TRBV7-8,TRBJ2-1,TGTGCCAGCAGCTTAGGAGTTGAGCAGTTCTTC,CASSLGVEQFF
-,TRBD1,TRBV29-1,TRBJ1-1,TGCAGCGCCCACAGGGGGCTCACTGAAGCTTTCTTT,CSAHRGLTEAFF